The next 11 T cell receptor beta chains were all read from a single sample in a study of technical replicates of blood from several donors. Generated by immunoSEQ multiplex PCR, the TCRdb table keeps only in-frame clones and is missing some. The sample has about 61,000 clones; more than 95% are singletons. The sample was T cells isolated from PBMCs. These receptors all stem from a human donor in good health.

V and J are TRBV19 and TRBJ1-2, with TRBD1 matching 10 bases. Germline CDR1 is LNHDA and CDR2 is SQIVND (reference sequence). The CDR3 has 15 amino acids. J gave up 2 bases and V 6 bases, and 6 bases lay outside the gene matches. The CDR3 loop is CASRNTGQGNYGYTF. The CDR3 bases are TGTGCCAGTAGGAACACGGGACAGGGGAACTATGGCTACACCTTC.

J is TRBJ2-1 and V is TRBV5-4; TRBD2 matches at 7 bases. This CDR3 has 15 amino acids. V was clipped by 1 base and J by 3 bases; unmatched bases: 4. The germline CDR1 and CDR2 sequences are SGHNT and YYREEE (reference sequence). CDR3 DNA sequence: TGTGCCAGCAGCTTGCTTCGGGGGGACTACAATGAGCAGTTCTTC. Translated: CASSLLRGDYNEQFF. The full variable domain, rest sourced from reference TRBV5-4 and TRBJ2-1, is ETGVTQSPTHLIKTRGQQVTLRCSSQSGHNTVSWYQQALGQGPQFIFQYYREEENGRGNFPPRFSGLQFPNYSSELNVNALELDDSALYLCASSLLRGDYNEQFFGPGTRLTVL.

CDR3 sequence (DNA): TGTGCCAGTAGCCCGAACTCCCCCTACGAGCAGTACTTC. Amino acids: CASSPNSPYEQYF. The gene calls are TRBV19 and TRBJ2-7; no clear D. Germline V gene data show CDR1 as LNHDA and CDR2 as SQIVND (reference sequence). The CDR3 is 13 residues long. Between the trimmed V and J ends, which lost 6 bases and 2 bases, there was a span of 11 bases. Full variable domain (rest looked up from reference TRBV19 and TRBJ2-7): DGGITQSPKYLFRKEGQNVTLSCEQNLNHDAMYWYRQDPGQGLRLIYYSQIVNDFQKGDIAEGYSVSREKKESFPLTVTSAQKNPTAFYLCASSPNSPYEQYFGPGTRLTVT.

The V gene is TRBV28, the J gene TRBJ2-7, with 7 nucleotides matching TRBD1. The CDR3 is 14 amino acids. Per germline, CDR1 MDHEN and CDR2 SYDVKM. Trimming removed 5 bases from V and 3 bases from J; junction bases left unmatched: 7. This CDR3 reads CASSQTGLVYEQYF. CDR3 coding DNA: TGTGCCAGCAGTCAGACAGGGTTGGTCTACGAGCAGTACTTC.

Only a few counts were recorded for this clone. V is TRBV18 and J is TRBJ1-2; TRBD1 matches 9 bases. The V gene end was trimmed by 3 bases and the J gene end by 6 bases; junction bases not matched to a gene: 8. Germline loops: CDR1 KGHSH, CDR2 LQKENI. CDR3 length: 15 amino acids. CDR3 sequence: CASSPYGTGFDGYTF. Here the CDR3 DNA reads TGTGCCAGCTCACCCTACGGGACAGGGTTTGATGGCTACACCTTC.

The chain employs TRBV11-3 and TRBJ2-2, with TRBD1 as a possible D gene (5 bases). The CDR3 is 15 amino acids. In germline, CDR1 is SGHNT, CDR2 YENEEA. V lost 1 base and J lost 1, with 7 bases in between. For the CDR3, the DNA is TGTGCCAGCAGCTTAGCAGGGTTGAACACCGGGGAGCTGTTTTTT. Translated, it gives CASSLAGLNTGELFF. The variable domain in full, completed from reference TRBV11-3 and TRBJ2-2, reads EAGVVQSPRYKIIEKKQPVAFWCNPISGHNTLYWYLQNLGQGPELLIRYENEEAVDDSQLPKDRFSAERLKGVDSTLKIQPAELGDSAVYLCASSLAGLNTGELFFGEGSRLTVL.

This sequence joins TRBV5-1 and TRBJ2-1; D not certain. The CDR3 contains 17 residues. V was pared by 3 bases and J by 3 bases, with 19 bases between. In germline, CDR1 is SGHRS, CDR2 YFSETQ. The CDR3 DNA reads TGCGCCAGCAGCTATCATACCCGGCTCACTATCTACAATGAGCAGTTCTTC. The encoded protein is CASSYHTRLTIYNEQFF. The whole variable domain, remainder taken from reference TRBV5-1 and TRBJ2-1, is KAGVTQTPRYLIKTRGQQVTLSCSPISGHRSVSWYQQTPGQGLQFLFEYFSETQRNKGNFPGRFSGRQFSNSRSEMNVSTLELGDSALYLCASSYHTRLTIYNEQFFGPGTRLTVL.

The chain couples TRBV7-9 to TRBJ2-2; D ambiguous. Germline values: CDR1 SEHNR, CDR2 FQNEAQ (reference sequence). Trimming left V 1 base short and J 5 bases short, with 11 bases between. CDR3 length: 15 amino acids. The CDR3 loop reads CASSLGALNTGELFF. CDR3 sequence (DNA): TGTGCCAGCAGCTTAGGAGCGCTGAATACCGGGGAGCTGTTTTTT.

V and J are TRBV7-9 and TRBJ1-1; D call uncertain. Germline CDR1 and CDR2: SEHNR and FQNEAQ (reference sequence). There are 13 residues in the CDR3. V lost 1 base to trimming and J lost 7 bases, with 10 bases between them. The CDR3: CASSLESSHEAFF. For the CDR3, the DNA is TGTGCCAGCAGCTTAGAGTCCAGTCATGAAGCTTTCTTT.

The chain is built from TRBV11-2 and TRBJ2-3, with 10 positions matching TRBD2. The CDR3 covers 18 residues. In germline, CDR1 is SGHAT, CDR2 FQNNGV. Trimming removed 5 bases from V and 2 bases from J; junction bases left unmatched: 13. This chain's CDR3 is CASSPTRGSGRPTDTQYF. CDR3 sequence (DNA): TGTGCCAGCAGCCCGACCCGGGGTAGCGGGAGGCCCACAGATACGCAGTATTTT.

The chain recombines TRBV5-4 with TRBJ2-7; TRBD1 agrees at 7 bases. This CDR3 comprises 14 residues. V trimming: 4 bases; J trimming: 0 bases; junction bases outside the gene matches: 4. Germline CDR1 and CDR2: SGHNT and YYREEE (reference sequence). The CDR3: CASSRDSSSYEQYF. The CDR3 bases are TGTGCCAGCAGCCGGGACAGCTCCTCCTACGAGCAGTACTTC.